The 32 T cell receptor beta chains reported below all come from one sample, sequenced in a study of beta chain features in type 1 diabetes. The study, taken as a whole, reports: Type 1 diabetes patients showed a moderate but significant shortening of TCRB CDR3s in all four CD4+ subsets.

The sequenced template was cDNA made from the entire isolated RNA. Clones were sequenced by immunoSEQ multiplex PCR, and TCRdb holds only the in-frame ones, with some missing. This table holds hundreds of thousands of clones, roughly a tenth found once. Their antigen targets remain unknown. The sample was naive CD4+ T cells from blood. All receptors derive from a man younger than 40 with type 1 diabetes.

This clone has only a few counts. The chain combines TRBV27 with TRBJ1-5, with 10 bases that match TRBD1. The germline V gene has CDR1 MNHEY and CDR2 SMNVEV (reference sequence). V gave up 6 bases and J gave up 0 bases; unmatched junction bases: 17. The CDR3 spans 20 residues. CDR3 DNA sequence: TGTGCCAGCAGCCAACCGGGACAGGGGAATTTGCAGCCTAGCAATCAGCCCCAGCATTTT. Translating gives CASSQPGQGNLQPSNQPQHF.

This clone was picked up a small number of times. DNA for the CDR3: TGTGCCAGCAGTGAGGGCCTTACCGGGACAGGCGCCTACGAGCAGTACTTC. Translating it yields CASSEGLTGTGAYEQYF. The genes are TRBV6-1 and TRBJ2-7, with 8 positions matching TRBD1. The CDR3 spans 17 residues. CDR1 is MNHNS, CDR2 SASEGT, per germline. Trimming took 3 bases from V and 2 from J; bases not matched to a gene: 12.

This rearrangement joins TRBV11-2 to TRBJ2-1; 10 bases match TRBD2. The ends lost 5 bases at V and 7 bases at J; junction bases unmatched: 11. Per the germline V gene, CDR1 is SGHAT and CDR2 is FQNNGV. The CDR3 has 16 amino acids. For the CDR3, the DNA is TGTGCCAGCAGCAATTACGGAGCGGGGGGGGGAAATGAGCAGTTCTTC. Translating it yields CASSNYGAGGGNEQFF.

The DNA of the CDR3 is TGCGCCAGCAGCTTGGATGGTTTTGAGTCCACAGATACGCAGTATTTT. It codes for CASSLDGFESTDTQYF. This chain connects TRBV5-1 to TRBJ2-3; D unclear. This CDR3 region has 16 residues. The V and J ends lost 0 bases and 2 bases respectively, with 13 bases between them. Germline V gene lookup returns CDR1 SGHRS and CDR2 YFSETQ. The whole variable domain, remainder taken from reference TRBV5-1 and TRBJ2-3, is KAGVTQTPRYLIKTRGQQVTLSCSPISGHRSVSWYQQTPGQGLQFLFEYFSETQRNKGNFPGRFSGRQFSNSRSEMNVSTLELGDSALYLCASSLDGFESTDTQYFGPGTRLTVL.

V and J are TRBV7-2 and TRBJ1-2, with 9 positions matching TRBD1. The germline CDR1 and CDR2 sequences are SGHTA and FQGNSA. The V segment lost 1 base and the J segment 6 bases; nucleotides outside the gene matches: 9. The CDR3 has 16 amino acids. CDR3: CASSLDIRGQGDGYTF. In nucleotides, the CDR3 is TGTGCCAGCAGCTTAGATATTAGGGGACAGGGAGATGGCTACACCTTC. Full variable domain (rest looked up from reference TRBV7-2 and TRBJ1-2): GAGVSQSPSNKVTEKGKDVELRCDPISGHTALYWYRQSLGQGLEFLIYFQGNSAPDKSGLPSDRFSAERTGGSVSTLTIQRTQQEDSAVYLCASSLDIRGQGDGYTFGSGTRLTVV.

The DNA of the CDR3 is TGTGCCAGCAGCCTTGGCAGGGGGCAGGAGACCCAGTACTTC. Translation gives CASSLGRGQETQYF. The J gene is TRBJ2-5, the V gene TRBV6-5, with TRBD1 identical over 8 bases. The CDR3 consists of 14 residues. With 6 bases clipped from V and 5 bases from J, the junction kept 8 bases outside the gene matches. Germline assignment: CDR1 MNHEY and CDR2 SVGAGI.

The sample holds a few counts of this clone. This rearrangement joins TRBV30 to TRBJ1-1, with D possibly being TRBD1 (5 bases). V was clipped by 0 bases and J by 4 bases, with 9 bases between them. Per the germline V gene, CDR1 is GTSNPN and CDR2 is SVGIG (reference sequence). The CDR3 has 13 residues. In DNA form, the CDR3 reads TGTGCCTGGAGTGTCCGGGGGTCCACTGAAGCTTTCTTT. This encodes CAWSVRGSTEAFF.

V is TRBV25-1 and J is TRBJ2-7; 8 bases match TRBD2. Germline V lookup: CDR1 MGHDK, CDR2 SYGVNS. Trimming cost V 5 bases and J 6 bases; bases outside gene matches: 12. This CDR3 region has 15 residues. CDR3: CASSRGGSGFGEQYF. The CDR3 nucleotides read TGTGCCAGCAGTCGGGGGGGCTCAGGGTTTGGCGAGCAGTACTTC.

The rearrangement uses TRBV5-1 and TRBJ1-1; D remains ambiguous. This CDR3 is 15 amino acids long. Trimming took 0 bases from V and 1 from J, leaving 10 bases between them. The germline gives CDR1 SGHRS, CDR2 YFSETQ. This CDR3 is CASSLEAGRNTEAFF. The DNA for the CDR3 is TGCGCCAGCAGCTTGGAGGCAGGCCGGAACACTGAAGCTTTCTTT.

This clone was picked up a small number of times. The V call is TRBV7-9, the J call TRBJ2-6; TRBD1 matches at 8 bases. Trimming took 4 bases from V and 4 from J; bases not matched to a gene: 3. The CDR3 length is 15 residues. Germline V gene lookup returns CDR1 SEHNR and CDR2 FQNEAQ (reference sequence). CDR3: CASSSRGHGANVLTF. CDR3 nucleotide sequence: TGTGCCAGCAGCTCCAGGGGGCACGGGGCCAACGTCCTGACTTTC.

The chain employs TRBV19 and TRBJ1-1, with 10 nucleotides matching TRBD1. J gave up 4 bases and V 4 bases, and 3 bases lay outside the gene matches. Germline CDR1 reads LNHDA; CDR2 reads SQIVND (reference sequence). CDR3 length: 14 amino acids. The CDR3 region has the DNA TGTGCCAGTAGTAGGGGACAGGGGTTCACTGAAGCTTTCTTT. Its protein is CASSRGQGFTEAFF.

V and J are TRBV18 and TRBJ2-1, with D uncertain. The CDR3 has 16 residues. Germline V gives CDR1 KGHSH, CDR2 LQKENI. V gave up 3 bases and J gave up 6 bases, with 18 bases separating them. Here the CDR3 reads CASSPFVVRLGNEQFF. In DNA form, the CDR3 reads TGTGCCAGCTCACCGTTTGTGGTGAGACTTGGCAATGAGCAGTTCTTC.

This clone was counted only a few times. The CDR3 spells CASSTGGLLASEQYF. CDR3 bases: TGTGCCAGTAGTACGGGGGGACTTTTAGCATCCGAGCAGTACTTC. This chain connects TRBV19 to TRBJ2-7, with 7 nucleotides matching TRBD2. The CDR3 length is 15 residues. Germline CDR1 is LNHDA and CDR2 is SQIVND (reference sequence). With V trimmed by 4 bases and J by 6 bases, 12 bases remained unmatched.

The J gene is TRBJ1-2, the V gene TRBV10-3; 7 bases line up with TRBD1. With V trimmed by 6 bases and J by 2 bases, 9 bases remained unmatched. CDR3 size: 15 residues. Germline CDR1 reads ENHRY; CDR2 reads SYGVKD. In DNA form, the CDR3 reads TGTGCCATCAGCCACGGACAGGAAAGCAACTATGGCTACACCTTC. This translates into CAISHGQESNYGYTF.

This clone appeared a few times. This rearrangement joins TRBV6-4 to TRBJ2-1; D is unclear. This CDR3 has 13 residues. V was pared by 0 bases and J by 14 bases, with 14 bases between. CDR1 MRHNA and CDR2 SNTAGT come from the germline V gene. The CDR3 protein is CASSDSGRFPKFF. DNA for the CDR3: TGTGCCAGCAGTGACTCGGGCAGGTTCCCCAAGTTCTTC.

V usage is TRBV5-1 and J usage is TRBJ1-2; a possible D gene is TRBD1 (5 bases). Trimming removed 3 bases at V and 6 bases at J, with 15 bases between. There are 14 residues in the CDR3. The germline gives CDR1 SGHRS, CDR2 YFSETQ. CDR3 sequence (DNA): TGCGCCAGCAGCTGGGCCGAATTACAGGATGGCTACACCTTC. This gives the protein CASSWAELQDGYTF.

This clone appeared a few times. This chain connects TRBV7-9 to TRBJ2-4; D possibly corresponds to TRBD2 (5 bases). The CDR3 length is 15 residues. CDR1 is SEHNR and CDR2 is FQNEAQ in the germline V gene (reference sequence). V shed 1 base and J shed 6 bases, with 13 bases lying between them. The chain's CDR3 is CASSLERVGRNIQYF. The CDR3 bases are TGTGCCAGCAGCTTAGAAAGGGTGGGGAGAAACATTCAGTACTTC.

The chain uses TRBV27 and TRBJ2-7; 8 bases line up with TRBD1. The CDR3 has 16 amino acids. Germline-derived CDR1 and CDR2 are MNHEY and SMNVEV (reference sequence). Unmatched junction bases numbered 12, after V lost 8 bases and J lost 0 bases. In nucleotides, the CDR3 is TGTGCCAGCCGTTATCGGGGACAGGAGATCTCCTACGAGCAGTACTTC. It is translated as CASRYRGQEISYEQYF.

The V and J genes are TRBV5-4 and TRBJ2-5; D might be TRBD2 (6 bases). Trimming took off 0 bases at V and 2 bases at J, with 11 bases between the two ends. This CDR3 spans 15 amino acids. Germline loops: CDR1 SGHNT, CDR2 YYREEE (reference sequence). The CDR3 here is CASSLDGTVQETQYF. CDR3 coding DNA: TGTGCCAGCAGCTTGGATGGGACTGTACAAGAGACCCAGTACTTC.

Worth noting for this clone: An end of the junction differs from the germline gene, which may be a read error. The V and J genes are TRBV7-7 and TRBJ2-7; TRBD1 aligns across 10 bases. Germline V gives CDR1 SSHAT, CDR2 FNYEAQ (reference sequence). The CDR3 contains 14 residues. In DNA, the CDR3 is TGTGCTAGCAGTCGGGGGACAGGGGCCTACGAGCAGTACTTC. Translating gives CASSRGTGAYEQYF.

The rearrangement joins TRBV7-3 to TRBJ2-5; TRBD2 matches at 7 bases. V trimming: 6 bases; J trimming: 1 base; junction bases outside the gene matches: 8. Germline CDR1 and CDR2: SGHTA and FQGTGA. The CDR3 totals 15 residues. As DNA, the CDR3 is TGTGCCAGCAGTCTTTTCAGCGGGGCCCAAGAGACCCAGTACTTC. It yields the protein CASSLFSGAQETQYF.

The chain carries TRBV28 and TRBJ1-2; unclear D gene. With 3 bases removed from V and 4 bases from J, the gap between germline ends came to 9 bases. The CDR3 is 13 residues long. Germline values: CDR1 MDHEN, CDR2 SYDVKM. The CDR3 DNA is TGTGCCAGCAGTTTCCTGGGGAGCTATGGCTACACCTTC. Translated: CASSFLGSYGYTF.

This chain uses TRBV7-9 with TRBJ1-2; D gene ambiguous. CDR3 length: 13 residues. Germline lookup yields CDR1 SEHNR and CDR2 FQNEAQ (reference sequence). The germline V and J ends were trimmed by 5 bases and 4 bases, with 11 bases remaining between them. CDR3 coding DNA: TGTGCCAGCAGCGGACTTCGGGGCTATGGCTACACCTTC. This encodes CASSGLRGYGYTF.

The rearrangement uses TRBV9 and TRBJ2-7; D might be TRBD1 (6 bases). The V and J ends lost 0 bases and 2 bases respectively, with 12 bases between them. The CDR3 runs 15 residues. Germline CDR1 and CDR2: SGDLS and YYNGEE. As DNA, the CDR3 is TGTGCCAGCAGCGTAGGGGCCGGGACAACCTACGAGCAGTACTTC. It yields the protein CASSVGAGTTYEQYF.

The rearrangement joins TRBV7-8 to TRBJ2-7; 8 nucleotides line up with TRBD2. CDR1 and CDR2 (germline): SGHVS, FQNEAQ. This CDR3 region has 13 residues. After removal of 6 bases from V and 3 bases from J, the junction contained 4 bases not matched to a gene. CDR3 coding DNA: TGTGCCAGCAGTACGGGGGGGTACTACGAGCAGTACTTC. This gives the protein CASSTGGYYEQYF.

Only a few counts were recorded for this clone. Additional DNA sequences in this sample encode the identical CDR3. The chain has TRBV6-5 and TRBJ1-6; 8 bases are shared with TRBD1. V shed 5 bases and J 11 bases; nucleotides not matched to a gene: 2. Germline CDR1 is MNHEY and CDR2 is SVGAGI. The CDR3 sequence is 12 residues long. CDR3 DNA: TGTGCCAGCAGTCGACAGGGGACACCCCTCCACTTT. Amino acids: CASSRQGTPLHF.

This rearrangement joins TRBV5-1 to TRBJ2-3; 7 positions match TRBD2. Germline V gene data show CDR1 as SGHRS and CDR2 as YFSETQ. The junction had 9 bases not matched to a gene; V was cut back by 3 bases and J by 5 bases. The CDR3 is 15 amino acids. The DNA of the CDR3 is TGCGCCAGCAGCTCAGCGGGAAACCCCGGAGATACGCAGTATTTT. Translating it yields CASSSAGNPGDTQYF.

This clone was counted a few times. This sample also contains other DNA sequences that code for the same CDR3. The rearrangement joins TRBV11-1 to TRBJ2-7; 7 nucleotides agree with TRBD1. The CDR3 has 12 amino acids. The V and J ends lost 6 bases and 4 bases, in that order; junction bases with no gene match: 3. Germline-derived CDR1 and CDR2 are SGHAT and FQDESV (reference sequence). CDR3 amino acids: CASSRQGYEQYF. DNA of the CDR3: TGTGCCAGCAGTAGACAGGGATACGAGCAGTACTTC.

The chain links TRBV19 to TRBJ2-7; 7 bases agree with TRBD1. CDR3 size: 14 residues. Germline-derived CDR1 and CDR2 are LNHDA and SQIVND (reference sequence). V dropped 6 bases and J dropped 0; count of bases not matched to a gene: 5. The CDR3 DNA reads TGTGCCAGTAGCCTGGGACAGCTCTCCTACGAGCAGTACTTC. It specifies CASSLGQLSYEQYF. Full variable domain (rest looked up from reference TRBV19 and TRBJ2-7): DGGITQSPKYLFRKEGQNVTLSCEQNLNHDAMYWYRQDPGQGLRLIYYSQIVNDFQKGDIAEGYSVSREKKESFPLTVTSAQKNPTAFYLCASSLGQLSYEQYFGPGTRLTVT.

The CDR3 DNA follows: TGTGCCAGCAGCCCCGAGGCCCGGGAGCAGTACTTC. Translation: CASSPEAREQYF. This chain links TRBV11-2 with TRBJ2-7, with no clear D. The CDR3 loop spans 12 amino acids. The V end lost 5 bases, the J end lost 7 bases, and 12 bases lay between the germline ends. Germline values: CDR1 SGHAT, CDR2 FQNNGV.

As to this clone: Because the CDR3 is missing its conserved closing phenylalanine or tryptophan, this is likely a read error. No DNA is shown, since the ends of the CDR3 on it are uncertain; the CDR3 is the one TCRdb lists. The J gene is TRBJ1-1, the V gene TRBV6-1; TRBD1 is the table's D call and was not checked against the DNA. The CDR3 is 13 residues long, counting both termini. CDR1 is MNHNS, CDR2 SASEGT, per germline. CDR3 residues: CASSALTGRSSFG.

The table lists this clone with a few counts. This chain uses TRBV11-1 with TRBJ2-2, with 7 bases identical to TRBD1. V lost 2 bases and J lost 3; bases outside the gene matches: 6. CDR1 and CDR2 from the germline V gene are SGHAT and FQDESV (reference sequence). The CDR3 covers 16 residues. The CDR3 here is CASSLPPGQYTGELFF. DNA of the CDR3: TGTGCCAGCAGCTTACCACCGGGACAGTACACCGGGGAGCTGTTTTTT.